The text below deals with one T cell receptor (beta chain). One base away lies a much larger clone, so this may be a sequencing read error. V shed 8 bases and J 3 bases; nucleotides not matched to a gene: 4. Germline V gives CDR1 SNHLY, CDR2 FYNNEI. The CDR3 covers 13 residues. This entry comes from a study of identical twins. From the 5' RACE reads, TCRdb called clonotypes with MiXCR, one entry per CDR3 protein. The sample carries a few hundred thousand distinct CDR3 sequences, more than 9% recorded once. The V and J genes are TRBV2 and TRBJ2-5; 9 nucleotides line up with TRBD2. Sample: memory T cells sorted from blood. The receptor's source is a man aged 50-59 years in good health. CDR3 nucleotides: TGTGCCAGCGACTTAGCGGGGGAAGAGACCCAGTACTTC. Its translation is CASDLAGEETQYF.